This is a list of T cell receptor beta chains from one sample in a study of shared clonotypes between healthy human individuals. The protocol was immunoSEQ multiplex PCR, while the TCRdb copy is restricted to in-frame clones and leaves out a portion. The sample includes about 710,000 clones, 73% of them seen just once. The specimen sequenced was memory CD4+ T cells sorted from blood. The source is a woman aged 30 to 39 in good health. Each CDR3 is given with its conserved first and last residue. The D gene is left open where the match is weak. Size is stated for part of the rows, as once, few or many counts, or as a class when the clone is expanded.

>TRBV25-1|-|TRBD2|TRBJ2-7
TGTGCCAGCAGTGAATCATCCGGGACTAGGTTCTCCGAGCAGTACTTC
CASSESSGTRFSEQYF
>TRBV18|-|TRBD1|TRBJ1-2
TGTGCCAGCTCACCCACCCAGGGGGATTATGATGGCTACACCTTC
CASSPTQGDYDGYTF
>TRBV4-1|many|TRBD2|TRBJ2-3
TGCGCCAGCAGCCCATCCCCCTTAGGGCTAGCGGGAGGCACAGATACGCAGTATTTT
CASSPSPLGLAGGTDTQYF
>TRBV2|-|TRBD2|TRBJ2-7
TGTGCCAGCAGTGATGGGGGGGTCCCAACCTACGAGCAGTACTTC
CASSDGGVPTYEQYF
>TRBV10-1|-|-|TRBJ1-1
TGCGCCAGCAGTGAGTCCGGCGGGAACACTGAAGCTTTCTTT
CASSESGGNTEAFF
>TRBV9|-|TRBD2|TRBJ2-1
TGTGCCAGCAGCGTAGGAGGGACTAGCGTGGACAATGAGCAGTTCTTC
CASSVGGTSVDNEQFF
>TRBV23-1|-|TRBD1|TRBJ2-7
TGCGCCAGGTCCATAGGGACAGGGGGTCACGAGCAGTACTTC
CARSIGTGGHEQYF
>TRBV5-1|-|-|TRBJ2-3
TGCGCCAGCAGCTTCGGGAACACAGGGTACACGCAGTATTTT
CASSFGNTGYTQYF
>TRBV19|-|TRBD2|TRBJ2-5
TGTGCCAGTAGAAGGCGGACTAGCGGGAGCCCTGAGGGGGAGACCCAGTACTTC
CASRRRTSGSPEGETQYF
>TRBV5-4|-|-|TRBJ2-2
TGTGCCAGCAGCTTGCAAGGAGGGTTGGTTACCGGGGAGCTGTTTTTT
CASSLQGGLVTGELFF
>TRBV28|-|TRBD2|TRBJ2-7
TGTGCCAGCATCTCCCCAATCGGGACTAGCGCCTACGAGCAGTACTTC
CASISPIGTSAYEQYF
>TRBV18|few|-|TRBJ2-3
TGTGCCAGCTCCTCGGTAGATACGCAGTATTTT
CASSSVDTQYF
>TRBV19|-|-|TRBJ2-7
TGTGCCAGTAGTATCCACAGCCCCTACGAGCAGTACTTC
CASSIHSPYEQYF
>TRBV6-1|-|-|TRBJ2-7
TGTGCCAGCAGCTTCAGCCAGTACGAGCAGTACTTC
CASSFSQYEQYF
>TRBV11-2|-|-|TRBJ2-2
TGTGCCAGCAGCTTAGAACTGCCGTTCGTGGGGGAGCTGTTTTTT
CASSLELPFVGELFF
>TRBV29-1|few|TRBD2|TRBJ2-3
TGCAGCGCCGGGACTAGCATGTCCGATACGCAGTATTTT
CSAGTSMSDTQYF
>TRBV5-1|-|TRBD1|TRBJ1-1
TGCGCCAGCAGCTCCTCGACAGGGTCCGCTGAAGCTTTCTTT
CASSSSTGSAEAFF
>TRBV6-1|-|TRBD2|TRBJ2-3
TGTGCCAGCAAGCGACTAGCGGGAGTAACAGATACGCAGTATTTT
CASKRLAGVTDTQYF
>TRBV6-1|-|-|TRBJ2-7
TGTGCCAGCAGTGATAGACACGAGCAGTACTTC
CASSDRHEQYF
>TRBV5-1|-|TRBD2|TRBJ2-1
TGCGCCAGCAGCCCCCGGACTAGCGGGTACTACAATGAGCAGTTCTTC
CASSPRTSGYYNEQFF
>TRBV5-8|-|TRBD1|TRBJ2-5
TGTGCCAGCAGCACTGGGACAGGATTCCTCCAAGAGACCCAGTACTTC
CASSTGTGFLQETQYF
>TRBV28|-|-|TRBJ2-7
TGTGCCAGCAGTTTTCGCTACGAGCAGTACTTC
CASSFRYEQYF
>TRBV6-5|few|-|TRBJ2-5
TGTGCCAGCAGTTACCTAAAGACCCAGTACTTC
CASSYLKTQYF
>TRBV7-8|-|-|TRBJ2-2
TGTGCCAGCAGCTTAGGACAGTCGAACACCGGGGAGCTGTTTTTT
CASSLGQSNTGELFF
>TRBV30|-|TRBD1|TRBJ1-2
TGTGCCTGCGGGACAGGCTATGGCTACACCTTC
CACGTGYGYTF
>TRBV10-3|-|-|TRBJ2-1
TGTGCCATCAGACGAACCGGGCCAAGGACAAACAATGAGCAGTTCTTC
CAIRRTGPRTNNEQFF
>TRBV18|few|-|TRBJ2-7
TGTGCCAGCTCACCTAGGGGCACCTCCTACGAGCAGTACTTC
CASSPRGTSYEQYF
>TRBV7-6|-|-|TRBJ2-5
TGTGCCAGCAGCCTACAAGAGACCCAGTACTTC
CASSLQETQYF
>TRBV27|-|-|TRBJ2-3
TGTGCCAGCAGTTTTGGGGTCACAGATACGCAGTATTTT
CASSFGVTDTQYF
>TRBV6-1|-|-|TRBJ2-2
TGTGCCAGCAGTGTAATAGGTTGGGACCGAAGGACAAACACCGGGGAGCTGTTTTTT
CASSVIGWDRRTNTGELFF
>TRBV9|many|TRBD2|TRBJ2-3
TGTGCCAGCAGCGTAGGTAGTAGCGGGGCCTTCAACACAGATACGCAGTATTTT
CASSVGSSGAFNTDTQYF
>TRBV5-4|-|-|TRBJ2-5
TGTGCCAGCAGCTCTGTCCTCGAGGAGACCCAGTACTTC
CASSSVLEETQYF
>TRBV15|-|-|TRBJ2-7
TGTGCCACCAGCAGATCGAACAGGGTATCCTACGAGCAGTACTTC
CATSRSNRVSYEQYF
>TRBV2|once|-|TRBJ1-2
TGTGCCAGCAATCGGGACGAGGGTCAGGAGGGCTACACCTTC
CASNRDEGQEGYTF
>TRBV5-1|-|TRBD2|TRBJ2-2
TGCGCCAGCAGCGGAATAGCGGGAGATACCGGGGAGCTGTTTTTT
CASSGIAGDTGELFF
>TRBV29-1|-|-|TRBJ2-5
TGCAGCGTCGATAACAGGGCCACCCAAGAGACCCAGTACTTC
CSVDNRATQETQYF
>TRBV19|few|TRBD2|TRBJ2-1
TGTGCCAGTAGACGGACTAGCGGGACCTACAATGAGCAGTTCTTC
CASRRTSGTYNEQFF
>TRBV9|-|-|TRBJ1-1
TGTGCCAGCAGCGTAGGCGGCGCCTCCATGGCTGAAGCTTTCTTT
CASSVGGASMAEAFF
>TRBV4-1|-|-|TRBJ1-5
TGCGCCAGCAGCCTTGCGGACGCGGCGGGGAGCAATCAGCCCCAGCATTTT
CASSLADAAGSNQPQHF
>TRBV4-1|once|TRBD1|TRBJ1-1
TGCGCCAGCAGCCAGACATCCCTAGGACTGACCAGGGGGGCTGAAGCTTTCTTT
CASSQTSLGLTRGAEAFF
>TRBV28|-|-|TRBJ2-3
TGTGCCAGCACTATACCGGGACGGAGTCAAGATACGCAGTATTTT
CASTIPGRSQDTQYF
>TRBV10-3|-|-|TRBJ1-4
TGTGCCATCAGTGAAGGGTTTCTGGGAGAAAAACTGTTTTTT
CAISEGFLGEKLFF
>TRBV6-5|few|TRBD2|TRBJ2-7
TGTGCCAGCAGTTATCTGGGACTAGCGGTCCACGAGCAGTACTTC
CASSYLGLAVHEQYF
>TRBV29-1|-|-|TRBJ2-5
TGCAGCGGCTACCACACGGGATCTAACTGGGAGACCCAGTACTTC
CSGYHTGSNWETQYF
>TRBV11-2|-|-|TRBJ2-2
TGTGCCAGCAGCTTAGTGATGGGGGTGGACACCGGGGAGCTGTTTTTT
CASSLVMGVDTGELFF
>TRBV11-2|-|-|TRBJ1-2
TGTGCCAGCAGCTATGACAGCTATGGCTACACCTTC
CASSYDSYGYTF